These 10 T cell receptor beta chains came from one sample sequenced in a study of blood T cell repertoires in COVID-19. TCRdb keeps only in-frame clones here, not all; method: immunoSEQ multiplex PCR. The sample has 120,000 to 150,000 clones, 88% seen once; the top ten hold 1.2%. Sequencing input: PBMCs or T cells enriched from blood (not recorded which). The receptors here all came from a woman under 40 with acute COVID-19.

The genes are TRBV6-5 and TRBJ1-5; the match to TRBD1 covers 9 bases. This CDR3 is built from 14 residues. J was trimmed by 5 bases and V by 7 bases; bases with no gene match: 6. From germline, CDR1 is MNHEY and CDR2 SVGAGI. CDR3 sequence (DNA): TGTGCCAGCACCCTCAGACAGGGGGATCAGCCCCAGCATTTT. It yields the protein CASTLRQGDQPQHF.

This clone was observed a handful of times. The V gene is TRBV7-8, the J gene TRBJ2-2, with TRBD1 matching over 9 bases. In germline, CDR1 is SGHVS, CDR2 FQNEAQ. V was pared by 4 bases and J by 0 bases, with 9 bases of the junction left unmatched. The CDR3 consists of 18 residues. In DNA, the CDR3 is TGTGCCAGCAGCTACGGGACAGGGAGAGGAGCGAACACCGGGGAGCTGTTTTTT. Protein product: CASSYGTGRGANTGELFF.

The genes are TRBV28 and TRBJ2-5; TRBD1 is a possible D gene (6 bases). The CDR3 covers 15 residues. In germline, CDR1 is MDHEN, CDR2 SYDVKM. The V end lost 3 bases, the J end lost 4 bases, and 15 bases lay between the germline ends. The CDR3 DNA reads TGTGCCAGCAGTTTTCGGGCAGGGGATGGAGAGACCCAGTACTTC. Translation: CASSFRAGDGETQYF.

The CDR3: CASSQVRVGGYTF. The CDR3 nucleotides are TGTGCCAGCAGCCAAGTCAGGGTCGGTGGCTACACCTTC. The chain recombines TRBV3-1 (or the pseudogene TRBV3-2) with TRBJ1-2; D possibly corresponds to TRBD1 (5 bases). V gave up 1 base and J gave up 7 bases, with 10 bases separating them. The germline V gene has CDR1 LGHDT and CDR2 YNNKEL (reference sequence). This CDR3 has 13 amino acids.

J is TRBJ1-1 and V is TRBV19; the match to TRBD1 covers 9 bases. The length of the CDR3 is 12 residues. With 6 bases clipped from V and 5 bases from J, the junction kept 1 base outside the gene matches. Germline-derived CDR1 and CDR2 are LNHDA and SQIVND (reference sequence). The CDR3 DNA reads TGTGCCAGTAGCGGACAGGGGACTGAAGCTTTCTTT. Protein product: CASSGQGTEAFF.

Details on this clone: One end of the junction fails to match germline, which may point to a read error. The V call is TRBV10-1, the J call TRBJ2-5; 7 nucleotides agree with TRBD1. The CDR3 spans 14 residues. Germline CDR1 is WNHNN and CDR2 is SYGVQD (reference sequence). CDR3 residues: CASSEGTAIEIQYF. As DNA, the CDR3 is TGCGCCAGCAGTGAAGGGACAGCAATAGAGATCCAGTACTTC.

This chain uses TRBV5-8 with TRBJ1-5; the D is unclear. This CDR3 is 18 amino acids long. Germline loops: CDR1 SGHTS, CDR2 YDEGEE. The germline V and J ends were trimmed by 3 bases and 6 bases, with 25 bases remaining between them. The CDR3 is CASSSLRSSYGDSQPQHF. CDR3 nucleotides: TGTGCCAGCAGCTCCCTCCGGTCGAGTTACGGGGATTCTCAGCCCCAGCATTTT.

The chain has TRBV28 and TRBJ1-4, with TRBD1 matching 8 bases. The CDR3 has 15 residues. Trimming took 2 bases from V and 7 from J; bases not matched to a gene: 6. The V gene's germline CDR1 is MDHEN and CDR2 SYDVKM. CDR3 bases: TGTGCCAGCAGTTTAAGGACAGGGTCTATTGAAAAACTGTTTTTT. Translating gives CASSLRTGSIEKLFF.

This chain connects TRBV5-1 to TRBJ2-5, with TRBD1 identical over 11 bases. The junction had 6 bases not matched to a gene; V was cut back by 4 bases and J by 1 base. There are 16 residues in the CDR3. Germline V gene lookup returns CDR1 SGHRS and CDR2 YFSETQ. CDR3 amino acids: CASSIGTGGLQETQYF. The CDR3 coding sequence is TGCGCCAGCAGCATAGGGACAGGGGGTCTCCAAGAGACCCAGTACTTC.

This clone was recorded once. CDR3 protein: CASSRLRTYEQYF. CDR3 nucleotide sequence: TGTGCCAGCAGTAGACTACGGACCTACGAGCAGTACTTC. V usage is TRBV11-2 and J usage is TRBJ2-7; D possibly corresponds to TRBD2 (5 bases). V lost 6 bases to trimming and J lost 2 bases, with 11 bases between them. Germline values: CDR1 SGHAT, CDR2 FQNNGV. The length of the CDR3 is 13 residues.